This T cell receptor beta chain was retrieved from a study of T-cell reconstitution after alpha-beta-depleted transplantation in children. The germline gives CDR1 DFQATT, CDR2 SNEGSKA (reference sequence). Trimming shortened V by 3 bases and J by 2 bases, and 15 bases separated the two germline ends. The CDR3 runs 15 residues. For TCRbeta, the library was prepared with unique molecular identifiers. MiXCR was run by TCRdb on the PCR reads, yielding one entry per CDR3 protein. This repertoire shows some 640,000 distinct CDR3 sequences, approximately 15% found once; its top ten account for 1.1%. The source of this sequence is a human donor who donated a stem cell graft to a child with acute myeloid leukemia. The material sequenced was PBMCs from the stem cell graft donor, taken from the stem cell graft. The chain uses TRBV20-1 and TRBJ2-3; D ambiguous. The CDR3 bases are TGCAGTGCTAGGCTGAGCGACCACCCCACAGATACGCAGTATTTT. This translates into CSARLSDHPTDTQYF.